The sequence of this T cell receptor beta chain was determined in a study of monozygotic twins with inflammatory bowel disease. Study-wide findings and caveats: Inverse Simpson values showed less TCRbeta diversity in IBD patients than in their healthy co-twins. Twins with IBD had fewer clonotypes in common with others than healthy twins, particularly during disease activity.

Turning to this clonotype: The antigen is not known.

UMIs were attached via template switching, each with a 6-nucleotide sample barcode. TCRdb re-called the 5' RACE reads; one entry per CDR3 protein, DNA not given. The table gives some 450,000 distinct CDR3 sequences; the top ten clones make up 2% to 3% of it. Blood was collected, more than 2 ml per donor. The CDR3 totals 14 residues. Per germline, CDR1 SGHTA and CDR2 FQGNSA. Sequencing was done on a sample of blood. The TCR sequence derives from a human donor with ulcerative colitis or Crohn's disease, or a healthy co-twin of an affected twin (not recorded which). J is TRBJ2-5 and V is TRBV7-2; TCRdb's assignment of TRBD2 cannot be checked, as there is no DNA. The CDR3 region is CASSTPESRETQYF.